The present entry profiles one T cell receptor beta chain with its context. Its antigen remains unknown. This specimen comes from a study of OX40 agonist ivuxolimab in advanced cancers. For the study at large: Three patients, one with hepatocellular carcinoma and two with cutaneous melanoma, achieved partial responses.

Method: immunoSEQ multiplex PCR; TCRdb's copy keeps in-frame clones and lacks some. The profile shows some 65,000 clones, around nine tenths of them singletons. Study-wide results and limits: Certain nonresponders additionally had low normalized T-cell clonal expansion.

CDR1 and CDR2 (germline): SGHNT, YYREEE (reference sequence). V was clipped by 0 bases and J by 4 bases; unmatched bases: 3. There are 15 residues in the CDR3. The clonotype was recovered from an adult with an advanced solid tumor such as melanoma, head and neck, liver or kidney cancer. This chain links TRBV5-4 with TRBJ2-2; TRBD1 aligns across 7 bases. The source material was CD4+ or CD8+ T cells sorted from blood, sampled in a trial of the OX40 agonist ivuxolimab. As DNA, the CDR3 is TGTGCCAGCAGCTTGGAAGGGACAGCCACCGGGGAGCTGTTTTTT. Translated: CASSLEGTATGELFF. The whole variable domain, filled in from reference TRBV5-4 and TRBJ2-2, reads ETGVTQSPTHLIKTRGQQVTLRCSSQSGHNTVSWYQQALGQGPQFIFQYYREEENGRGNFPPRFSGLQFPNYSSELNVNALELDDSALYLCASSLEGTATGELFFGEGSRLTVL.